This TCR beta chain was found in a study of OX40 agonist ivuxolimab in advanced cancers. In the study overall: Patients receiving dose escalation had hepatocellular carcinoma, melanoma, renal cell or head and neck cancer. Anti-PD-1, anti-PD-L1 or anti-CTLA-4 therapy given earlier was allowed, and around 40% had some. Partial response was recorded in three patients: one hepatocellular carcinoma and two cutaneous melanoma cases.

Study conclusions and caveats: The average count of expanded clones was higher among CD8+ T cells than among CD4+.

The germline gives CDR1 PRHDT, CDR2 FYEKMQ (reference sequence). The CDR3 has 16 amino acids. V trimming: 3 bases; J trimming: 0 bases; junction bases outside the gene matches: 7. As for this clone: As yet, its antigen is unknown.

Sequenced by immunoSEQ multiplex PCR; TCRdb stores in-frame clones only, minus some. The sample records over 65,000 clones, about 90% being singletons. The source material was CD4+ or CD8+ T cells sorted from blood, sampled in a trial of the OX40 agonist ivuxolimab. This chain links TRBV13 with TRBJ1-1; the match to TRBD1 covers 7 bases. The receptor was derived from an adult with an advanced solid tumor such as melanoma, head and neck, liver or kidney cancer. The CDR3 nucleotides are TGTGCCAGCAGCTTCACAGGGGCCCCCATGAACACTGAAGCTTTCTTT. Translation: CASSFTGAPMNTEAFF.